Listed here are 11 T cell receptor beta chains from one sample, sequenced in a study of technical replicates of blood from several donors. Assay: immunoSEQ multiplex PCR; the TCRdb copy retains only in-frame clones and omits some. The data show 80,000 or so clones, just over 95% seen once. The sequenced sample consisted of T cells isolated from PBMCs. These receptors all stem from a human donor in good health.

The chain is built from TRBV28 and TRBJ1-5; 7 bases are shared with TRBD1. Germline V lookup: CDR1 MDHEN, CDR2 SYDVKM. CDR3 length equals 15 residues. V was clipped by 4 bases and J by 5 bases; unmatched bases: 8. The CDR3: CASSSLDRVDQPQHF. The CDR3 nucleotides are TGTGCCAGCAGTTCACTCGACAGGGTCGATCAGCCCCAGCATTTT. Combining the CDR3 with reference TRBV28 and TRBJ1-5 gives the whole variable domain DVKVTQSSRYLVKRTGEKVFLECVQDMDHENMFWYRQDPGLGLRLIYFSYDVKMKEKGDIPEGYSVSREKKERFSLILESASTNQTSMYLCASSSLDRVDQPQHFGDGTRLSIL.

V usage is TRBV29-1 and J usage is TRBJ1-1; tentatively, D is TRBD1 (5 bases). The CDR3 spans 14 residues. The ends were cut back, 7 bases at V and 9 bases at J, with 24 bases in the middle. CDR1 and CDR2 from the germline V gene are SQVTM and ANQGSEA. CDR3 protein: CSESCRDGGEKAFF. The CDR3 nucleotides read TGCAGCGAGAGTTGCAGGGACGGGGGTGAAAAAGCTTTCTTT.

The chain carries TRBV2 and TRBJ2-7; TRBD2 is a possible D gene (5 bases). Germline CDR1 reads SNHLY; CDR2 reads FYNNEI. V gave up 5 bases and J gave up 3 bases, with 11 bases separating them. There are 13 residues in the CDR3. CDR3 DNA: TGTGCCAGCAGTCGGACTTTCTTCTACGAGCAGTACTTC. It is translated as CASSRTFFYEQYF.

V is TRBV6-5 and J is TRBJ2-7, with D perhaps matching TRBD2 (5 bases). Germline-derived CDR1 and CDR2 are MNHEY and SVGAGI. CDR3 size: 15 residues. V lost 0 bases and J lost 3, with 12 bases in between. CDR3 sequence: CASSYSPMGSYEQYF. The CDR3, as DNA: TGTGCCAGCAGTTACTCGCCGATGGGGAGCTACGAGCAGTACTTC.

J is TRBJ2-7 and V is TRBV9, with 12 bases lining up with TRBD2. J was trimmed by 1 base and V by 4 bases; bases with no gene match: 3. Germline V gives CDR1 SGDLS, CDR2 YYNGEE. The CDR3 loop spans 15 amino acids. CDR3 in amino acids: CASSPGTSGSYEQYF. In DNA form, the CDR3 reads TGTGCCAGCAGCCCCGGGACTAGCGGGTCCTACGAGCAGTACTTC. The complete variable domain, with remaining parts taken from reference TRBV9 and TRBJ2-7, reads DSGVTQTPKHLITATGQRVTLRCSPRSGDLSVYWYQQSLDQGLQFLIQYYNGEERAKGNILERFSAQQFPDLHSELNLSSLELGDSALYFCASSPGTSGSYEQYFGPGTRLTVT.

The rearrangement joins TRBV5-6 to TRBJ2-7, with D possibly matching TRBD1 (6 bases). The length of the CDR3 is 13 residues. V shed 8 bases and J shed 4 bases, with 16 bases lying between them. Germline CDR1 SGHDT, CDR2 YYEEEE. The CDR3 DNA sequence: TGTGCCAGTCCGGGACACTCCTTTTACGAGCAGTACTTC. This gives the protein CASPGHSFYEQYF.

V is TRBV4-1 and J is TRBJ2-1; 7 bases agree with TRBD2. Trimming took 0 bases from V and 9 from J; bases not matched to a gene: 8. From germline, CDR1 is MGHRA and CDR2 YSYEKL. The CDR3 consists of 15 residues. The chain's CDR3 is CASSQDWTSSVEQFF. The DNA of the CDR3 is TGCGCCAGCAGCCAAGACTGGACTAGTTCCGTTGAGCAGTTCTTC.

CDR3 sequence: CASSHGQGTYEQYF. The CDR3 nucleotides read TGCGCCAGCAGCCACGGACAGGGAACCTACGAGCAGTACTTC. The chain is built from TRBV4-1 and TRBJ2-7; TRBD1 agrees at 8 bases. The CDR3 has 14 residues. Looked up from germline, CDR1 is MGHRA and CDR2 is YSYEKL. The V and J ends lost 3 bases and 2 bases, in that order; junction bases with no gene match: 3.

This sequence joins TRBV6-1 and TRBJ2-7, with D uncertain. Trimming stripped 6 bases from V and 5 bases from J, with 17 bases between. There are 14 residues in the CDR3. CDR1 is MNHNS and CDR2 is SASEGT in the germline V gene. The CDR3 reads CASSDTDTRHEQYF. In DNA form, the CDR3 reads TGTGCCAGCAGCGACACCGACACCCGCCACGAGCAGTACTTC.

This chain joins TRBV25-1 and TRBJ1-2; unclear D gene. CDR3 size: 14 residues. Germline V gene data show CDR1 as MGHDK and CDR2 as SYGVNS. V lost 1 base, J lost 7 bases, and 13 bases lay in between. The CDR3 nucleotides read TGTGCCAGCAGTGAATCTGGGCCAGTAGGTGGCTACACCTTC. This gives the protein CASSESGPVGGYTF.

This chain joins TRBV9 and TRBJ1-2; possible D gene TRBD1, 6 bases. The germline CDR1 and CDR2 sequences are SGDLS and YYNGEE. This CDR3 has 15 residues. The V and J ends lost 4 bases and 6 bases respectively, with 19 bases between them. As DNA, the CDR3 is TGTGCCAGCAGCTCACGTGGCGGGGGCGTGGATGGCTACACCTTC. Residues: CASSSRGGGVDGYTF.